One sample yielded the 26 T cell receptor beta chains listed below, sequenced in a study of technical replicates of blood from several donors. The method was immunoSEQ multiplex PCR; TCRdb's version includes in-frame clones alone and lacks a portion of them. The sample holds some 60,000 clones, 80% to 90% seen once. Sequencing used PBMCs. These receptors came from a human donor in good health. Some clones in this sample may be carry-over from other donors' samples.

V and J are TRBV19 and TRBJ2-3; 9 bases agree with TRBD2. The CDR3 is 13 amino acids. V was pared by 9 bases and J by 0 bases, with 1 base of the junction left unmatched. Germline CDR1 and CDR2: LNHDA and SQIVND (reference sequence). CDR3 protein: CASGLASTDTQYF. CDR3 bases: TGTGCCAGCGGACTAGCGAGCACAGATACGCAGTATTTT. The complete variable domain, with remaining parts taken from reference TRBV19 and TRBJ2-3, reads DGGITQSPKYLFRKEGQNVTLSCEQNLNHDAMYWYRQDPGQGLRLIYYSQIVNDFQKGDIAEGYSVSREKKESFPLTVTSAQKNPTAFYLCASGLASTDTQYFGPGTRLTVL.

V is TRBV19 and J is TRBJ1-6; 7 bases match TRBD1. V trimming: 3 bases; J trimming: 17 bases; junction bases outside the gene matches: 16. Germline V gene lookup returns CDR1 LNHDA and CDR2 SQIVND (reference sequence). CDR3 size: 15 residues. The CDR3 region is CASSIDPGDSRLFHF. The DNA for the CDR3 is TGTGCCAGTAGTATCGATCCTGGGGACAGTCGGCTATTCCACTTT.

This chain uses TRBV30 with TRBJ1-6; unclear D gene. The CDR3 is 15 amino acids. Germline V gives CDR1 GTSNPN, CDR2 SVGIG (reference sequence). Deletions cut 0 bases from V and 9 bases from J, with 15 bases between. The CDR3 sequence is CAWSVPLGGISPLHF. CDR3 coding DNA: TGTGCCTGGAGTGTACCTTTAGGAGGAATTTCACCCCTCCACTTT.

The chain couples TRBV30 to TRBJ1-1; D is uncertain. V lost 1 base to trimming and J lost 1 base, with 4 bases between them. The CDR3 runs 12 residues. Germline V lookup: CDR1 GTSNPN, CDR2 SVGIG (reference sequence). The CDR3 nucleotides read TGTGCCTGGAGTGGAGGGAACACTGAAGCTTTCTTT. Residues: CAWSGGNTEAFF.

V and J are TRBV7-9 and TRBJ2-2, with a weak D call TRBD1 (5 bases). Trimming shortened V by 7 bases and J by 0 bases, and 9 bases separated the two germline ends. The germline CDR1 and CDR2 sequences are SEHNR and FQNEAQ (reference sequence). The CDR3 is 14 residues long. The CDR3 region has the DNA TGTGCCAGCACCAGGGCAGCGAACACCGGGGAGCTGTTTTTT. It specifies CASTRAANTGELFF.

This sequence joins TRBV6-6 and TRBJ2-3; 10 bases fit TRBD1. The CDR3 has 15 residues. Germline V CDR1 and CDR2: MNHNY, SVGAGI (reference sequence). The trim removed 6 bases at V and 1 base at J, leaving 4 bases unmatched. The CDR3 loop reads CASSSGTGGTDTQYF. The DNA for the CDR3 is TGTGCCAGCAGCTCCGGGACAGGGGGCACAGATACGCAGTATTTT.

V is TRBV5-4 and J is TRBJ2-1, with D perhaps matching TRBD2 (6 bases). V was clipped by 3 bases and J by 0 bases, with 10 bases between them. CDR1 and CDR2 from the germline V gene are SGHNT and YYREEE (reference sequence). The CDR3 loop spans 15 amino acids. CDR3 protein: CASSSGGGSYNEQFF. DNA for the CDR3: TGTGCCAGCAGCTCCGGGGGTGGCTCCTACAATGAGCAGTTCTTC.

The chain carries TRBV30 and TRBJ2-2; 8 bases align to TRBD1. Germline loops: CDR1 GTSNPN, CDR2 SVGIG (reference sequence). The CDR3 contains 14 residues. Trimming at V came to 4 bases and at J to 1 base, leaving 2 bases not matched to a gene. The CDR3, as DNA: TGTGCCTGGACTGGGACAGGGAACACCGGGGAGCTGTTTTTT. Its translation is CAWTGTGNTGELFF.

This sequence joins TRBV9 and TRBJ2-5; D perhaps matches TRBD1 (5 bases). This CDR3 spans 13 amino acids. Germline CDR1 and CDR2: SGDLS and YYNGEE. Trimming left V 3 bases short and J 5 bases short, with 11 bases between. CDR3 DNA sequence: TGTGCCAGCAGCGGAGGACATCGGGAGACCCAGTACTTC. This encodes CASSGGHRETQYF.

This chain connects TRBV6-5 to TRBJ2-7; D perhaps matches TRBD1 (6 bases). The CDR3 covers 15 residues. The V gene's germline CDR1 is MNHEY and CDR2 SVGAGI. Trimming left V 2 bases short and J 2 bases short, with 13 bases between. The CDR3 protein is CASSYPGTFPYEQYF. The CDR3 DNA follows: TGTGCCAGCAGTTACCCCGGGACATTTCCCTACGAGCAGTACTTC.

This clone appeared a few times. The chain couples TRBV14 to TRBJ1-4; a weak D match, TRBD1 (6 bases). Trimming took 0 bases from V and 7 from J, leaving 12 bases between them. The CDR3 covers 15 residues. Germline CDR1 reads SGHDN; CDR2 reads FVKESK. The CDR3, as DNA: TGTGCCAGCAGCCAAGATATGGGGGCTGGTGAAAAACTGTTTTTT. Translated: CASSQDMGAGEKLFF.

The chain combines TRBV19 with TRBJ2-3; TRBD1 aligns across 11 bases. The V gene end was trimmed by 7 bases and the J gene end by 6 bases; junction bases not matched to a gene: 9. This CDR3 is built from 15 residues. Germline values: CDR1 LNHDA, CDR2 SQIVND (reference sequence). For the CDR3, the DNA is TGTGCCAGTAAACCGGGGACAGGGGGTGTCGATACGCAGTATTTT. Translating it yields CASKPGTGGVDTQYF.

The chain uses TRBV7-3 and TRBJ2-2; D not resolved. Germline V CDR1 and CDR2: SGHTA, FQGTGA. This CDR3 has 12 residues. The V end lost 5 bases, the J end lost 3 bases, and 4 bases lay between the germline ends. The CDR3 bases are TGTGCCAGCAGCCATTACACCGGGGAGCTGTTTTTT. Protein: CASSHYTGELFF.

The rearrangement uses TRBV11-1 and TRBJ2-1; 11 bases are shared with TRBD2. The CDR3 spans 19 residues. Per the germline V gene, CDR1 is SGHAT and CDR2 is FQDESV (reference sequence). Losses at the gene ends were 2 bases for V and 5 bases for J; bases not matched to a gene: 14. CDR3 nucleotides: TGTGCCAGCAGCTTAACCGCTACTAGCGGGAGCCCAAAGAACAATGAGCAGTTCTTC. Translating it yields CASSLTATSGSPKNNEQFF.

The chain joins TRBV4-1 to TRBJ2-7; a weak D match, TRBD2 (6 bases). Trimming stripped 3 bases from V and 6 bases from J, with 18 bases between. CDR3 length: 15 amino acids. CDR1 is MGHRA and CDR2 is YSYEKL in the germline V gene. The CDR3: CASSQAGLPPSEQYF. The CDR3 DNA follows: TGCGCCAGCAGCCAGGCGGGACTCCCCCCGAGCGAGCAGTACTTC.

The chain links TRBV7-2 to TRBJ1-3; D is undetermined. The CDR3 runs 16 residues. Looked up from germline, CDR1 is SGHTA and CDR2 is FQGNSA. V was clipped by 4 bases and J by 4 bases, with 17 bases between them. CDR3 sequence reads: CASSYTREIAGNTIYF. Here the CDR3 DNA reads TGTGCCAGCAGCTACACACGGGAGATCGCCGGAAACACCATATATTTT. Filled out from reference TRBV7-2 and TRBJ1-3, the complete variable domain reads GAGVSQSPSNKVTEKGKDVELRCDPISGHTALYWYRQSLGQGLEFLIYFQGNSAPDKSGLPSDRFSAERTGGSVSTLTIQRTQQEDSAVYLCASSYTREIAGNTIYFGEGSWLTVV.

The J gene is TRBJ1-1, the V gene TRBV4-2; D might be TRBD1 (5 bases). The CDR3 length is 15 residues. Germline CDR1 is LGHNA and CDR2 is YNFKEQ. Trimming left V 0 bases short and J 4 bases short, with 12 bases between. CDR3 amino acids: CASSQDIRAGTEAFF. The CDR3 DNA reads as TGTGCCAGCAGCCAAGATATCAGGGCTGGCACTGAAGCTTTCTTT.

The CDR3 sequence: CASSQGRQARTDTQYF. In DNA, the CDR3 is TGTGCCAGCAGCCAAGGACGGCAGGCCCGCACAGATACGCAGTATTTT. The rearrangement uses TRBV4-2 and TRBJ2-3; D gene unclear. The germline V gene has CDR1 LGHNA and CDR2 YNFKEQ. With 1 base removed from V and 1 base from J, the gap between germline ends came to 12 bases. The CDR3 has 16 residues.

This clone was seen more than once but under ten times. V usage is TRBV6-4 and J usage is TRBJ2-3; 11 bases match TRBD2. This CDR3 has 16 amino acids. Losses at the gene ends were 2 bases for V and 6 bases for J; bases not matched to a gene: 7. Germline values: CDR1 MRHNA, CDR2 SNTAGT. The chain's CDR3 is CASSDLTSGDLDTQYF. DNA for the CDR3: TGTGCCAGCAGTGACCTGACTAGCGGGGATCTGGATACGCAGTATTTT.

The chain joins TRBV11-2 to TRBJ2-1, with TRBD2 identical over 8 bases. There are 15 residues in the CDR3. V lost 2 bases and J lost 3; bases outside the gene matches: 3. Germline values: CDR1 SGHAT, CDR2 FQNNGV. CDR3 DNA: TGTGCCAGCAGCTTAAAGGCGGGAGGCTACAATGAGCAGTTCTTC. Encoded protein: CASSLKAGGYNEQFF.

This clone appeared a single time. V and J are TRBV4-3 and TRBJ1-4; 7 bases agree with TRBD1. The CDR3 consists of 16 residues. J gave up 5 bases and V 5 bases, and 11 bases lay outside the gene matches. The germline CDR1 and CDR2 sequences are LGHNA and YSLEER. This CDR3 is CASSANPQGGNEKLFF. CDR3 in DNA: TGCGCCAGCAGCGCAAACCCTCAGGGGGGAAATGAAAAACTGTTTTTT.

The chain combines TRBV5-1 with TRBJ2-7; the D gene is possibly TRBD1 (5 bases). Trimming stripped 0 bases from V and 3 bases from J, with 10 bases between. In germline, CDR1 is SGHRS, CDR2 YFSETQ. The CDR3 totals 14 residues. CDR3 in DNA: TGCGCCAGCAGCTTGGGGTGGGGCAGCTACGAGCAGTACTTC. Its protein is CASSLGWGSYEQYF.

V gene TRBV10-3 combines with J gene TRBJ1-3; 8 positions match TRBD1. Germline CDR1 and CDR2: ENHRY and SYGVKD. V lost 6 bases, J lost 0 bases, and 4 bases stayed unmatched. The CDR3 consists of 15 residues. The DNA of the CDR3 is TGTGCCATCAGCTCCGGGACAGGCTCTGGAAACACCATATATTTT. Amino acid sequence: CAISSGTGSGNTIYF.

This clone was found once. In nucleotides, the CDR3 is TGCAGCGCAACAGGGAGCGGTGAGCAGTTCTTC. This encodes CSATGSGEQFF. The chain carries TRBV29-1 and TRBJ2-1; possible D gene TRBD1, 6 bases. The germline CDR1 and CDR2 sequences are SQVTM and ANQGSEA. V was shortened by 7 bases and J by 9 bases, with 13 bases between the two germline ends. The CDR3 extends over 11 amino acids.

The chain carries TRBV10-3 and TRBJ2-5; the match to TRBD1 covers 7 bases. This CDR3 is 15 amino acids long. Germline CDR1 and CDR2: ENHRY and SYGVKD. Germline trimming cut 3 bases from V and 7 bases from J; bases unmatched to any gene: 11. The CDR3 sequence is CAISEGLTSGGTQYF. As DNA, the CDR3 is TGTGCCATCAGTGAAGGTCTTACCTCAGGGGGGACCCAGTACTTC.

The chain has TRBV7-7 and TRBJ2-3; the match to TRBD2 covers 10 bases. V was clipped by 5 bases and J by 5 bases; unmatched bases: 10. Germline V gene data show CDR1 as SSHAT and CDR2 as FNYEAQ (reference sequence). The CDR3 consists of 16 residues. CDR3 sequence: CASSPTSGAPLDTQYF. Here the CDR3 DNA reads TGTGCCAGCAGCCCAACTAGCGGGGCTCCGTTAGATACGCAGTATTTT.